The 13 T cell receptor beta chains below all came from one sample that was sequenced in a study of T cell responses to AZD1222 COVID-19 vaccine. Data came from immunoSEQ multiplex PCR; TCRdb stores just in-frame clones and leaves some out. Among 120,000 to 150,000 clones listed, 86% were seen once. This material consisted of peripheral blood, taken 28 days after the second AZD1222 dose. These receptors came from an adult who received the AZD1222 COVID-19 vaccine.

The chain carries TRBV30 and TRBJ1-2, with a tentative D call TRBD1 (6 bases). CDR1 and CDR2 (germline): GTSNPN, SVGIG (reference sequence). The CDR3 runs 13 residues. V was pared by 2 bases and J by 4 bases, with 11 bases between. The CDR3 DNA follows: TGTGCCTGGAGTACAGGGACGCCCTATGGCTACACCTTC. This encodes CAWSTGTPYGYTF.

The V gene is TRBV18, the J gene TRBJ2-7, with TRBD2 matching 10 bases. Germline lookup yields CDR1 KGHSH and CDR2 LQKENI. This CDR3 has 17 residues. The V and J ends lost 3 bases and 5 bases, in that order; junction bases with no gene match: 13. The CDR3 sequence: CASSPTGGAGGPDEQYF. The CDR3 DNA is TGTGCCAGCTCACCGACCGGCGGAGCGGGAGGGCCTGACGAGCAGTACTTC.

V is TRBV5-6 and J is TRBJ1-4; D is unclear. This CDR3 contains 14 residues. Germline CDR1 and CDR2: SGHDT and YYEEEE. Trimming took 4 bases from V and 0 from J, leaving 7 bases between them. CDR3 sequence: CASSPFATNEKLFF. The DNA for the CDR3 is TGTGCCAGCAGCCCTTTTGCAACTAATGAAAAACTGTTTTTT.

The chain uses TRBV6-6 and TRBJ2-5; 15 bases align to TRBD2. V lost 5 bases to trimming and J lost 5 bases; unmatched junction nucleotides: 9. Germline-derived CDR1 and CDR2 are MNHNY and SVGAGI (reference sequence). The CDR3 is 17 amino acids. The CDR3 nucleotides read TGTGCCAGCAGTCGGACTAGCGGGGGGGCAGTGTGGGAGACCCAGTACTTC. As protein: CASSRTSGGAVWETQYF.

V and J are TRBV28 and TRBJ1-1; D is possibly TRBD1 (5 bases). Germline assignment: CDR1 MDHEN and CDR2 SYDVKM. Deletions cut 3 bases from V and 4 bases from J, with 9 bases between. The CDR3 spans 13 residues. CDR3 DNA sequence: TGTGCCAGCAGTTTGGGGGGAGGCACTGAAGCTTTCTTT. Translated, it gives CASSLGGGTEAFF.

The V gene is TRBV12-3 or TRBV12-4, the J gene TRBJ2-5, with a weak D call TRBD2 (5 bases). CDR3 length: 13 amino acids. V was cut by 7 bases and J by 2 bases, with 11 bases left in between. The CDR3 nucleotides read TGTGCCAGCACCAAGACTACTCAAGAGACCCAGTACTTC. Translating it yields CASTKTTQETQYF.

The chain uses TRBV29-1 and TRBJ1-2; tentatively, D is TRBD1 (6 bases). Germline CDR1 SQVTM, CDR2 ANQGSEA. This CDR3 is 11 amino acids long. Trimming removed 6 bases at V and 7 bases at J, with 12 bases between. CDR3 protein: CSVGGASGYTF. As DNA, the CDR3 is TGCAGCGTAGGGGGGGCAAGTGGCTACACCTTC.

Only one count was recorded for this clone. The chain couples TRBV4-1 to TRBJ2-3, with D uncertain. Trimming removed 0 bases at V and 1 base at J, with 8 bases between. This CDR3 comprises 15 residues. The germline gives CDR1 MGHRA, CDR2 YSYEKL. The CDR3: CASSQDETRTDTQYF. DNA of the CDR3: TGCGCCAGCAGCCAAGATGAAACCCGCACAGATACGCAGTATTTT.

The CDR3 is CASQDSPTRKAFF. Written as DNA, the CDR3 is TGTGCCAGCCAGGACAGTCCCACAAGGAAAGCTTTCTTT. The chain joins TRBV6-5 to TRBJ1-1; perhaps TRBD1 as D (6 bases). CDR1 is MNHEY and CDR2 is SVGAGI in the germline V gene. The CDR3 consists of 13 residues. The V end was cut by 8 bases, the J end by 9 bases, with 19 bases between.

J is TRBJ2-7 and V is TRBV5-8; the D gene is possibly TRBD1 (5 bases). Trimming left V 3 bases short and J 2 bases short, with 21 bases between. CDR3 length: 17 residues. Germline lookup yields CDR1 SGHTS and CDR2 YDEGEE. CDR3 sequence: CASSSTQGRDFAYEQYF. Written as DNA, the CDR3 is TGTGCCAGCAGCTCTACCCAAGGCAGGGATTTCGCCTACGAGCAGTACTTC. Full variable domain (rest looked up from reference TRBV5-8 and TRBJ2-7): EAGVTQSPTHLIKTRGQQATLRCSPISGHTSVYWYQQALGLGLQFLLWYDEGEERNRGNFPPRFSGRQFPNYSSELNVNALELEDSALYLCASSSTQGRDFAYEQYFGPGTRLTVT.

V gene TRBV3-1 (or the pseudogene TRBV3-2) combines with J gene TRBJ2-5; D remains unclear. The CDR3 totals 14 residues. V was pared by 1 base and J by 7 bases, with 13 bases between. Germline V gene sequence: CDR1 LGHDT, CDR2 YNNKEL (reference sequence). The CDR3 coding sequence is TGTGCCAGCAGCCAAGGTATAAGGGATCGGACCCAGTACTTC. Translation gives CASSQGIRDRTQYF.

This clone was seen ten or more times. The V and J genes are TRBV3-1 (or the pseudogene TRBV3-2) and TRBJ2-7, with TRBD2 matching over 10 bases. Per the germline V gene, CDR1 is LGHDT and CDR2 is YNNKEL (reference sequence). V was clipped by 4 bases and J by 5 bases; unmatched bases: 5. The CDR3 has 14 amino acids. This chain's CDR3 is CASSPLAGADEQYF. CDR3 DNA sequence: TGTGCCAGCAGCCCCCTAGCGGGAGCGGACGAGCAGTACTTC.

V is TRBV28 and J is TRBJ1-2; maybe TRBD1 (6 bases). CDR1 and CDR2 (germline): MDHEN, SYDVKM. The CDR3 covers 14 residues. V gave up 6 bases and J gave up 4 bases, with 15 bases separating them. Written as DNA, the CDR3 is TGTGCCAGCAGGAAAACAGGGTTCCCCTATGGCTACACCTTC. It specifies CASRKTGFPYGYTF.